These 11 T cell receptor beta chains originate from one sample sequenced in a study of T cell repertoires in cytomegalovirus infection. TCRdb re-analysed the reads in MiXCR, keeping a single row per CDR3 protein. The data show roughly 250,000 distinct CDR3 sequences, with more than 9% seen just once and about 1.5% held by the top ten. Source material: PBMCs. The receptors come from a human donor in good health (CMV status not recorded). Some clones in this sample may be carry-over from other donors' samples.

This clonotype was detected only a few times. The V call is TRBV24-1, the J call TRBJ2-5; no clear D. The V end lost 5 bases, the J end lost 5 bases, and 14 bases lay between the germline ends. Germline V CDR1 and CDR2: KGHDR, SFDVKD. There are 14 residues in the CDR3. Here the CDR3 reads CATSGSHGGETQYF. CDR3 nucleotide sequence: TGTGCCACCAGTGGCTCGCATGGCGGCGAGACCCAGTACTTC.

This clonotype was observed a few times. The chain couples TRBV7-9 to TRBJ2-6; no definite D call. Germline loops: CDR1 SEHNR, CDR2 FQNEAQ (reference sequence). V gave up 4 bases and J gave up 2 bases, with 12 bases separating them. The CDR3 spans 16 residues. The CDR3 nucleotides read TGTGCCAGCAGCTCTCCGGTCCAAGCTGGGGCCAACGTCCTGACTTTC. Translated, it gives CASSSPVQAGANVLTF.

This clonotype was counted ten times or more. The chain recombines TRBV7-2 with TRBJ1-6; D possibly corresponds to TRBD1 (5 bases). CDR1 is SGHTA, CDR2 FQGNSA, per germline. V shed 6 bases and J shed 10 bases, with 13 bases lying between them. The CDR3 has 13 amino acids. The CDR3 spells CASSFGGNSPLHF. CDR3 coding DNA: TGTGCCAGCAGTTTTGGGGGGAACTCACCCCTCCACTTT.

This clonotype was detected a few times. The V and J genes are TRBV14 and TRBJ1-6; D is undetermined. V dropped 0 bases and J dropped 9 bases, with 15 bases sitting between them. Germline V gives CDR1 SGHDN, CDR2 FVKESK. CDR3 length: 16 amino acids. This chain's CDR3 is CASSQDLPPRGSPLHF. The CDR3 DNA reads TGTGCCAGCAGCCAAGATCTCCCTCCTCGTGGTTCACCCCTCCACTTT.

The rearrangement joins TRBV6-5 to TRBJ2-1; D gene uncertain. The germline V gene encodes CDR1 MNHEY and CDR2 SVGAGI. Trimming stripped 0 bases from V and 8 bases from J, with 8 bases between. CDR3 length equals 13 residues. CDR3 protein: CASSYSGKDEQFF. The CDR3 DNA follows: TGTGCCAGCAGTTACTCAGGGAAGGATGAGCAGTTCTTC.

This clonotype was counted many times. CDR3 coding DNA: TGTGCCAGCAGTTATTCGGGACTAGGGGTCGGGGAGCTGTTTTTT. It codes for CASSYSGLGVGELFF. The genes are TRBV6-2 or TRBV6-3 and TRBJ2-2, with 8 bases that match TRBD2. The germline CDR1 and CDR2 sequences are MNHEY and SVGEGT. V was clipped by 3 bases and J by 7 bases; unmatched bases: 7. The CDR3 is 15 residues long.

This clonotype was detected ten times or more. The chain joins TRBV7-2 to TRBJ2-1; 7 nucleotides agree with TRBD1. V trimming: 5 bases; J trimming: 3 bases; junction bases outside the gene matches: 10. Looked up from germline, CDR1 is SGHTA and CDR2 is FQGNSA. The CDR3 consists of 16 residues. DNA for the CDR3: TGTGCCAGCAGCAGTTTCGAGGGGGCCAACTACAATGAGCAGTTCTTC. It is translated as CASSSFEGANYNEQFF.

This clonotype showed up many times. The CDR3 spells CASSDLTGRGEETQYF. For the CDR3, the DNA is TGTGCCAGCAGCGACCTAACTGGCAGGGGAGAGGAGACCCAGTACTTC. This rearrangement joins TRBV7-9 to TRBJ2-5, with D maybe TRBD1 (6 bases). The CDR3 loop spans 16 amino acids. From germline, CDR1 is SEHNR and CDR2 FQNEAQ (reference sequence). V shed 5 bases and J shed 5 bases, with 21 bases lying between them.

The V and J genes are TRBV6-6 and TRBJ1-5; D uncertain. This CDR3 spans 15 amino acids. V was shortened by 6 bases and J by 0 bases, with 12 bases between the two germline ends. Germline assignment: CDR1 MNHNY and CDR2 SVGAGI (reference sequence). In DNA form, the CDR3 reads TGTGCCAGCAGGGTCTTCCAGCGTAGCAATCAGCCCCAGCATTTT. Translating gives CASRVFQRSNQPQHF.

The J gene is TRBJ2-3, the V gene TRBV12-3 or TRBV12-4; D gene uncertain. Trimming removed 5 bases from V and 7 bases from J, with 10 bases in between. The CDR3 contains 12 residues. The CDR3 is CASSRPPYTQYF. CDR3 sequence (DNA): TGTGCCAGCAGTCGACCTCCGTATACGCAGTATTTT.

This clonotype was seen ten or more times. The chain has TRBV28 and TRBJ2-5, with 9 bases identical to TRBD1. The CDR3 loop spans 16 amino acids. Trimming removed 6 bases from V and 4 bases from J; junction bases left unmatched: 12. The germline V gene has CDR1 MDHEN and CDR2 SYDVKM. CDR3 region: CASRPRPGQGRETQYF. CDR3 DNA sequence: TGTGCCAGCAGGCCTCGACCGGGACAGGGACGAGAGACCCAGTACTTC.